The 20 T cell receptor beta chains below come from one sample, sequenced in a study of shared clonotypes between healthy human individuals. Assay used: immunoSEQ multiplex PCR; TCRdb lists only in-frame clones, some missing. The repertoire holds about 680,000 clones, around 72% seen once, with 1.5% to 2% in the top ten. The sequenced sample consisted of memory CD4+ T cells sorted from blood. The subset: CD45RA-negative fraction. The source is a woman in her twenties or thirties in good health.

The V call is TRBV5-1, the J call TRBJ1-1, with D possibly being TRBD1 (5 bases). V dropped 1 base and J dropped 1 base, with 14 bases sitting between them. Germline V CDR1 and CDR2: SGHRS, YFSETQ. CDR3 length equals 16 residues. The DNA of the CDR3 is TGCGCCAGCAGCTTGTCGACCGGGACGTGGAACACTGAAGCTTTCTTT. Translation: CASSLSTGTWNTEAFF.

The chain carries TRBV23-1 and TRBJ2-1; no firm D call. TRBV23-1 is identified as an open reading frame with a role that is uncertain. The V end lost 9 bases, the J end lost 2 bases, and 5 bases lay between the germline ends. This CDR3 is 11 amino acids long. Written as DNA, the CDR3 is TGCGCCAGGAGGACCTACAATGAGCAGTTCTTC. Translating gives CARRTYNEQFF.

This rearrangement joins TRBV27 to TRBJ2-7; D is possibly TRBD2 (5 bases). The V gene's germline CDR1 is MNHEY and CDR2 SMNVEV (reference sequence). With 0 bases removed from V and 2 bases from J, the gap between germline ends came to 11 bases. CDR3 length equals 15 residues. CDR3 nucleotide sequence: TGTGCCAGCAGTTTATCGGTCTCGGGGACCTACGAGCAGTACTTC. Its protein product is CASSLSVSGTYEQYF.

The gene calls are TRBV27 and TRBJ2-7; 11 positions match TRBD2. The germline CDR1 and CDR2 sequences are MNHEY and SMNVEV (reference sequence). CDR3 length equals 16 residues. After removal of 4 bases from V and 0 bases from J, the junction contained 5 bases not matched to a gene. CDR3 DNA sequence: TGTGCCAGCAGTTGGATGGGACTAGCGGCCTCCTACGAGCAGTACTTC. Translation gives CASSWMGLAASYEQYF.

J is TRBJ2-5 and V is TRBV13; 11 nucleotides line up with TRBD2. V shed 3 bases, J shed 1 base, and the junction held 1 base outside the gene matches. CDR1 is PRHDT, CDR2 FYEKMQ, per germline (reference sequence). The CDR3 extends over 15 amino acids. The CDR3 loop reads CASSLGLAVQETQYF. In DNA form, the CDR3 reads TGTGCCAGCAGCTTGGGACTAGCGGTCCAAGAGACCCAGTACTTC.

J is TRBJ2-7 and V is TRBV28; 8 bases map to TRBD1. Trimming took 6 bases from V and 7 from J; bases not matched to a gene: 8. CDR3 length: 13 amino acids. In germline, CDR1 is MDHEN, CDR2 SYDVKM. The CDR3 loop is CASSLRGPKEQYF. CDR3 bases: TGTGCCAGCAGCCTCAGGGGGCCGAAAGAGCAGTACTTC.

The chain couples TRBV28 to TRBJ1-4; D is uncertain. The length of the CDR3 is 12 residues. CDR1 is MDHEN and CDR2 is SYDVKM in the germline V gene. The germline V and J ends were trimmed by 5 bases and 6 bases, with 7 bases remaining between them. The CDR3, as DNA: TGTGCCAGCAGTCTCTGGTATGAAAAACTGTTTTTT. Residues: CASSLWYEKLFF.

CDR3 loop: CASSQQGGNTIYF. For the CDR3, the DNA is TGTGCCAGCAGCCAACAGGGGGGAAACACCATATATTTT. V usage is TRBV7-6 and J usage is TRBJ1-3, with 7 bases matching TRBD1. With 5 bases clipped from V and 4 bases from J, the junction kept 2 bases outside the gene matches. The CDR3 totals 13 residues. Germline V gives CDR1 SGHVS, CDR2 FNYEAQ.

V and J are TRBV5-6 and TRBJ2-5; 11 nucleotides line up with TRBD2. CDR3 length equals 14 residues. The V gene's germline CDR1 is SGHDT and CDR2 YYEEEE. With V trimmed by 1 base and J by 5 bases, 1 base remained unmatched. CDR3 DNA: TGTGCCAGCAGCTTGTCTAGCGGGAGGGAGACCCAGTACTTC. The encoded protein is CASSLSSGRETQYF.

The chain recombines TRBV5-1 with TRBJ2-5; no firm D call. The ends were cut back, 0 bases at V and 4 bases at J, with 10 bases in the middle. The CDR3 has 14 residues. Germline V gene data show CDR1 as SGHRS and CDR2 as YFSETQ. CDR3 sequence (DNA): TGCGCCAGCAGCTTGGCCAACGATGGAGAGACCCAGTACTTC. Amino acids: CASSLANDGETQYF. Full variable domain (missing parts from reference TRBV5-1 and TRBJ2-5): KAGVTQTPRYLIKTRGQQVTLSCSPISGHRSVSWYQQTPGQGLQFLFEYFSETQRNKGNFPGRFSGRQFSNSRSEMNVSTLELGDSALYLCASSLANDGETQYFGPGTRLLVL.

This clone has just a few counts. This same CDR3 is encoded by further DNA sequences in the sample. The V call is TRBV5-1, the J call TRBJ1-5; D is uncertain. V gave up 0 bases and J gave up 3 bases, with 7 bases separating them. This CDR3 comprises 14 residues. The germline V gene encodes CDR1 SGHRS and CDR2 YFSETQ. The CDR3 DNA is TGCGCCAGCAGCTTGGGCGACAACAATCAGCCCCAGCATTTT. It specifies CASSLGDNNQPQHF.

V is TRBV18 and J is TRBJ2-3; 13 bases are shared with TRBD2. The CDR3 spans 19 residues. Per germline, CDR1 KGHSH and CDR2 LQKENI. Trimming at V came to 6 bases and at J to 4 bases, leaving 16 bases not matched to a gene. In DNA form, the CDR3 reads TGTGCCAGCTCTCCATTCCCCCCCACTAGCGGGAGGGGCCCAGATACGCAGTATTTT. This encodes CASSPFPPTSGRGPDTQYF.

Points on this clone: This sample includes further DNA sequences coding for the same CDR3. The chain uses TRBV5-1 and TRBJ2-1; 8 bases match TRBD2. The CDR3 extends over 14 amino acids. J lost 3 bases, V lost 5 bases, and 4 bases had no gene match. Per germline, CDR1 SGHRS and CDR2 YFSETQ. This chain's CDR3 is CASSSSGSYNEQFF. CDR3 bases: TGCGCCAGCAGTTCCAGCGGGAGCTACAATGAGCAGTTCTTC.

The chain joins TRBV6-1 to TRBJ1-1; TRBD1 agrees at 7 bases. The CDR3 extends over 14 amino acids. Germline CDR1 and CDR2: MNHNS and SASEGT. With 3 bases clipped from V and 4 bases from J, the junction kept 5 bases outside the gene matches. DNA for the CDR3: TGTGCCAGCAGTGAGCAGGGGGATTCCACTGAAGCTTTCTTT. It translates to CASSEQGDSTEAFF.

The chain recombines TRBV7-9 with TRBJ2-7; 8 nucleotides line up with TRBD1. The germline gives CDR1 SEHNR, CDR2 FQNEAQ (reference sequence). This CDR3 has 15 amino acids. V gave up 5 bases and J gave up 3 bases; unmatched junction bases: 9. CDR3 DNA sequence: TGTGCCAGCAGCCGTATAGGACAGGGATTCTACGAGCAGTACTTC. Protein product: CASSRIGQGFYEQYF.

This clone showed up just once. The chain links TRBV6-5 to TRBJ2-6; D is undetermined. The CDR3 is 14 amino acids. The germline V gene encodes CDR1 MNHEY and CDR2 SVGAGI. The V end lost 3 bases, the J end lost 1 base, and 4 bases lay between the germline ends. The CDR3 nucleotides read TGTGCCAGCAGTTATCGATCTGGGGCCAACGTCCTGACTTTC. It is translated as CASSYRSGANVLTF.

This clone was seen once. V gene TRBV5-6 combines with J gene TRBJ1-1; D is possibly TRBD1 (6 bases). V was pared by 2 bases and J by 5 bases, with 16 bases between. The CDR3 spans 15 residues. Germline lookup yields CDR1 SGHDT and CDR2 YYEEEE. The CDR3 DNA sequence: TGTGCCAGCAGCTTTTTTCAGGGGAGTTCAACTGAAGCTTTCTTT. It is translated as CASSFFQGSSTEAFF.

This chain connects TRBV7-3 to TRBJ2-5, with TRBD2 as a possible D gene (6 bases). This CDR3 spans 14 amino acids. The germline CDR1 and CDR2 sequences are SGHTA and FQGTGA. Trimming removed 1 base from V and 5 bases from J, with 11 bases in between. The CDR3 DNA follows: TGTGCCAGCAGCTTAAACGATGCGGGGGAGACCCAGTACTTC. Translating gives CASSLNDAGETQYF.

V and J are TRBV11-2 and TRBJ2-3; D might be TRBD1 (6 bases). The germline V and J ends were trimmed by 0 bases and 3 bases, with 10 bases remaining between them. The CDR3 covers 15 residues. Germline lookup yields CDR1 SGHAT and CDR2 FQNNGV. The CDR3 nucleotides are TGTGCCAGCAGCTTAGACGGAGGACAGACAGATACGCAGTATTTT. It encodes CASSLDGGQTDTQYF. The full variable domain, rest sourced from reference TRBV11-2 and TRBJ2-3, is EAGVAQSPRYKIIEKRQSVAFWCNPISGHATLYWYQQILGQGPKLLIQFQNNGVVDDSQLPKDRFSAERLKGVDSTLKIQPAKLEDSAVYLCASSLDGGQTDTQYFGPGTRLTVL.

The J gene is TRBJ1-1, the V gene TRBV28; no clear D gene. CDR1 and CDR2 from the germline V gene are MDHEN and SYDVKM. Trimming took off 10 bases at V and 7 bases at J, with 10 bases between the two ends. The CDR3 loop spans 10 amino acids. The CDR3 protein is CATTQVEAFF. Here the CDR3 DNA reads TGTGCCACCACCCAGGTTGAAGCTTTCTTT.